Below, 22 T cell receptor beta chains from the same sample are listed, as sequenced in a study of T cell changes during pregnancy in multiple sclerosis. The repertoire was sequenced with immunoSEQ multiplex PCR; TCRdb's copy has only in-frame clones and lacks some. The sample carries 32,000 or so clones, roughly nine tenths recorded once. Here the sequenced sample was CD4+ T cells from peripheral blood mononuclear cells, taken in the third trimester of pregnancy. The receptors were sampled from a female donor in good health, enrolled as a control in a pregnancy study.

This chain's CDR3 is CASSFLWDYRQGVHEQYF. Here the CDR3 DNA reads TGTGCCAGCAGTTTTTTATGGGACTACAGACAAGGGGTCCACGAGCAGTACTTC. The V gene is TRBV28, the J gene TRBJ2-7, with TRBD2 identical over 7 bases. Per germline, CDR1 MDHEN and CDR2 SYDVKM. CDR3 length equals 18 residues. With 3 bases clipped from V and 5 bases from J, the junction kept 19 bases outside the gene matches. The whole variable domain, remainder taken from reference TRBV28 and TRBJ2-7, is DVKVTQSSRYLVKRTGEKVFLECVQDMDHENMFWYRQDPGLGLRLIYFSYDVKMKEKGDIPEGYSVSREKKERFSLILESASTNQTSMYLCASSFLWDYRQGVHEQYFGPGTRLTVT.

This chain links TRBV14 with TRBJ2-3; TRBD2 agrees at 9 bases. The CDR3 totals 16 residues. CDR1 and CDR2 from the germline V gene are SGHDN and FVKESK. V shed 1 base and J 3 bases; nucleotides not matched to a gene: 5. The CDR3 reads CASSQGSAGGTDTQYF. Here the CDR3 DNA reads TGTGCCAGCAGCCAAGGTTCGGCGGGAGGGACAGATACGCAGTATTTT.

The J gene is TRBJ2-7, the V gene TRBV2; no definite D call. The CDR3 has 11 amino acids. V lost 6 bases and J lost 3, with 6 bases in between. Germline loops: CDR1 SNHLY, CDR2 FYNNEI. The chain's CDR3 is CASRSHYEQYF. The CDR3 nucleotides read TGTGCCAGCAGGTCCCACTACGAGCAGTACTTC.

The chain couples TRBV28 to TRBJ2-7; D uncertain. Trimming left V 3 bases short and J 3 bases short, with 9 bases between. This CDR3 spans 13 amino acids. Germline V gene lookup returns CDR1 MDHEN and CDR2 SYDVKM. The CDR3 sequence is CASSFSPHYEQYF. DNA for the CDR3: TGTGCCAGCAGTTTTAGTCCCCACTACGAGCAGTACTTC.

The chain links TRBV7-6 to TRBJ1-2; the D gene is possibly TRBD1 (5 bases). With 5 bases removed from V and 8 bases from J, the gap between germline ends came to 12 bases. Germline V lookup: CDR1 SGHVS, CDR2 FNYEAQ. The CDR3 loop spans 12 amino acids. The CDR3 loop reads CASSTLQGGYTF. In nucleotides, the CDR3 is TGTGCCAGCAGCACCCTTCAGGGAGGCTACACCTTC.

This clone turned up a few times. V usage is TRBV7-2 and J usage is TRBJ2-3; TRBD2 agrees at 10 bases. Germline CDR1 reads SGHTA; CDR2 reads FQGNSA. The ends lost 6 bases at V and 3 bases at J; junction bases unmatched: 6. This CDR3 comprises 15 residues. This CDR3 reads CASRPAGLATDTQYF. The CDR3 DNA reads as TGTGCCAGCAGACCGGCGGGACTAGCGACAGATACGCAGTATTTT.

This clone showed up just a few times. The gene calls are TRBV14 and TRBJ2-1; 8 bases are shared with TRBD2. The J segment lost 5 bases and the V segment lost 2 bases, leaving 8 bases of the junction unmatched. This CDR3 contains 16 residues. Germline V gene data show CDR1 as SGHDN and CDR2 as FVKESK. The CDR3 sequence is CASSQFRGGFNNEQFF. In DNA, the CDR3 is TGTGCCAGCAGCCAATTTCGGGGGGGATTTAACAATGAGCAGTTCTTC.

This clone appeared once. This sequence joins TRBV10-3 and TRBJ2-1; 9 bases are shared with TRBD2. Trimming cost V 7 bases and J 2 bases; bases outside gene matches: 9. This CDR3 region has 16 residues. Per the germline V gene, CDR1 is ENHRY and CDR2 is SYGVKD. CDR3 protein: CAITQTSGLTYNEQFF. CDR3 DNA sequence: TGTGCCATCACCCAGACTAGCGGACTCACCTACAATGAGCAGTTCTTC.

This chain connects TRBV4-2 to TRBJ1-6, with a weak D call TRBD1 (5 bases). Germline CDR1 LGHNA, CDR2 YNFKEQ. The length of the CDR3 is 14 residues. The V and J ends lost 4 bases and 10 bases respectively, with 14 bases between them. The CDR3 DNA follows: TGTGCCAGCAGCCCGGGACTTAATACCTCACCCCTCCACTTT. As protein: CASSPGLNTSPLHF.

The rearrangement uses TRBV6-1 and TRBJ2-7; TRBD1 agrees at 9 bases. Germline V gene data show CDR1 as MNHNS and CDR2 as SASEGT. The CDR3 totals 14 residues. The V and J ends lost 6 bases and 4 bases, in that order; junction bases with no gene match: 7. The CDR3 DNA is TGTGCCAGCAGCTACAGGGGGCCGTGGTACGAGCAGTACTTC. It codes for CASSYRGPWYEQYF.

V gene TRBV18 combines with J gene TRBJ1-1, with D perhaps matching TRBD1 (5 bases). Germline CDR1 and CDR2: KGHSH and LQKENI. CDR3 size: 13 residues. V was pared by 3 bases and J by 1 base, with 6 bases between. CDR3 coding DNA: TGTGCCAGCTCACCTGGGGCGAACACTGAAGCTTTCTTT. Its translation: CASSPGANTEAFF.

V gene TRBV4-3 combines with J gene TRBJ2-3, with 10 bases that match TRBD1. The CDR3 contains 14 residues. Germline-derived CDR1 and CDR2 are LGHNA and YSLEER. V lost 5 bases and J lost 3; bases outside the gene matches: 2. The CDR3 protein is CASSTGQGTDTQYF. The CDR3 DNA is TGCGCCAGCAGCACGGGACAGGGGACAGATACGCAGTATTTT.

The V and J genes are TRBV27 and TRBJ1-2, with 11 bases fitting TRBD1. Trimming removed 7 bases from V and 7 bases from J; junction bases left unmatched: 2. Per germline, CDR1 MNHEY and CDR2 SMNVEV (reference sequence). The CDR3 has 12 residues. The CDR3 DNA sequence: TGTGCCAGCATGGGACAGGGGGGTGGCTACACCTTC. Amino acid sequence: CASMGQGGGYTF.

The chain links TRBV7-8 to TRBJ1-5; the match to TRBD1 covers 10 bases. The CDR3 is 14 residues long. Germline trimming cut 5 bases from V and 7 bases from J; bases unmatched to any gene: 5. The germline gives CDR1 SGHVS, CDR2 FQNEAQ. The CDR3 DNA reads TGTGCCAGCAGCGCCCGACAGGGGGCACAGCCCCAGCATTTT. It yields the protein CASSARQGAQPQHF.

The chain links TRBV19 to TRBJ2-3; TRBD2 matches 14 bases. Germline CDR1 is LNHDA and CDR2 is SQIVND (reference sequence). V trimming: 6 bases; J trimming: 1 base; junction bases outside the gene matches: 6. There are 17 residues in the CDR3. The CDR3 nucleotides read TGTGCCAGTAGAGTTCCGGGACTAGCGGGGGGCACAGATACGCAGTATTTT. Translating gives CASRVPGLAGGTDTQYF.

The gene calls are TRBV11-2 and TRBJ2-7; 8 bases map to TRBD2. The V gene's germline CDR1 is SGHAT and CDR2 FQNNGV. The V segment lost 6 bases and the J segment 2 bases; nucleotides outside the gene matches: 18. The length of the CDR3 is 18 residues. The chain's CDR3 is CASRTLKKGAGGTYEQYF. CDR3 nucleotide sequence: TGTGCCAGCAGGACCCTTAAGAAAGGGGCGGGGGGCACCTACGAGCAGTACTTC.

The chain recombines TRBV5-1 with TRBJ1-1; 7 bases fit TRBD1. This CDR3 spans 16 amino acids. J was trimmed by 0 bases and V by 2 bases; bases with no gene match: 7. From germline, CDR1 is SGHRS and CDR2 YFSETQ. In DNA form, the CDR3 reads TGCGCCAGCAGCTTCACAGGGGACGGGATGAACACTGAAGCTTTCTTT. Translated: CASSFTGDGMNTEAFF.

This clone was picked up one time. The chain employs TRBV7-8 and TRBJ1-1, with D possibly being TRBD1 (5 bases). From germline, CDR1 is SGHVS and CDR2 FQNEAQ. V was pared by 1 base and J by 4 bases, with 13 bases between. The CDR3 has 15 residues. This CDR3 reads CASSLGGVLGTEAFF. Here the CDR3 DNA reads TGTGCCAGCAGCTTAGGGGGGGTTCTTGGCACTGAAGCTTTCTTT.

The V call is TRBV5-6, the J call TRBJ2-7, with 8 bases fitting TRBD2. This CDR3 spans 16 amino acids. Germline trimming cut 4 bases from V and 1 base from J; bases unmatched to any gene: 10. In germline, CDR1 is SGHDT, CDR2 YYEEEE. DNA for the CDR3: TGTGCCAGCAGCCGGATAGCGGGGTGGCTTTCCTACGAGCAGTACTTC. Translating gives CASSRIAGWLSYEQYF.

This sequence joins TRBV27 and TRBJ2-4; maybe TRBD1 (5 bases). This CDR3 has 15 residues. Between the trimmed V and J ends, which lost 4 bases and 9 bases, there was a span of 19 bases. Germline V gene data show CDR1 as MNHEY and CDR2 as SMNVEV (reference sequence). The CDR3 DNA follows: TGTGCCAGCAGTTCCCAGGGAAATACGCCTAGCATTCAGTACTTC. It translates to CASSSQGNTPSIQYF.

The chain is built from TRBV9 and TRBJ1-2; D unclear. Trimming took 0 bases from V and 4 from J, leaving 7 bases between them. The length of the CDR3 is 13 residues. Germline V gives CDR1 SGDLS, CDR2 YYNGEE. The CDR3 DNA is TGTGCCAGCAGCGTAGCACAGCTCTATGGCTACACCTTC. Encoded protein: CASSVAQLYGYTF.

This chain uses TRBV18 with TRBJ1-2; D perhaps matches TRBD1 (5 bases). The CDR3 loop spans 17 amino acids. Germline V gene lookup returns CDR1 KGHSH and CDR2 LQKENI. With 3 bases removed from V and 0 bases from J, the gap between germline ends came to 17 bases. CDR3 residues: CASSPRGLRPANYGYTF. The CDR3 bases are TGTGCCAGCTCACCCCGGGGACTCAGGCCCGCTAACTATGGCTACACCTTC.